This T cell receptor beta chain is from a study of T cell responses to AZD1222 COVID-19 vaccine. Findings of the study overall: Repertoire sampling happened only post peak T cell response. Clonal diversity was possibly underestimated, and the donors were mostly white British, with more females. Baseline testing showed seropositivity in only a handful of AZD1222 recipients.

Here immunoSEQ multiplex PCR was the method, and the copy in TCRdb shows in-frame clones only, minus some. The data hold over 100,000 clones, with approximately 90% observed a single time. Worth noting for this clone: Its antigen is undetermined.

Trimming took 5 bases from V and 9 from J, leaving 19 bases between them. Germline CDR1 LNHDA, CDR2 SQIVND (reference sequence). This CDR3 is built from 14 residues. This chain connects TRBV19 to TRBJ2-5; no definite D call. This specimen was peripheral blood, taken on day 0 of AZD1222 vaccination. The TCR comes from an adult in good health. CDR3 region: CASSSASDQAAQYF. CDR3 coding DNA: TGTGCCAGTAGTTCGGCGTCCGACCAGGCGGCCCAGTACTTC.